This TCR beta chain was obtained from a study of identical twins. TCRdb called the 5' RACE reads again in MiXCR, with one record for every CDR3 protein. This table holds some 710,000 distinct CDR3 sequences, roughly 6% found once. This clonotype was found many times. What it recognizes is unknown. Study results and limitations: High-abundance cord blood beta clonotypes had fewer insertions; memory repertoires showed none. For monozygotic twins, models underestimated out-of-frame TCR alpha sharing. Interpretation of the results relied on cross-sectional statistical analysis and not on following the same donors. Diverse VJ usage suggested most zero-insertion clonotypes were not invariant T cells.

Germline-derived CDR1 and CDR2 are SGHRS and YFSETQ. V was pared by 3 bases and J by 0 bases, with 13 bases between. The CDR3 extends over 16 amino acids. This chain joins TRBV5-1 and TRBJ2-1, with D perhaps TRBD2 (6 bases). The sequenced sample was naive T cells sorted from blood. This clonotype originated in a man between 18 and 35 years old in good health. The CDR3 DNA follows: TGCGCCAGCAGCTCCCCGGGACTTAGCTCCTACAATGAGCAGTTCTTC. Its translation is CASSSPGLSSYNEQFF.